The entry that follows covers one T cell receptor (beta chain) sequence. Its specificity is unknown. CDR1 and CDR2 from the germline V gene are LNHDA and SQIVND (reference sequence). This CDR3 spans 13 amino acids. Trimming took off 5 bases at V and 4 bases at J, with 11 bases between the two ends. This sample is part of a study of tumor-infiltrating lymphocytes in localized non-small cell lung cancer. Assay: immunoSEQ multiplex PCR; the TCRdb copy retains only in-frame clones and omits some. The sample includes around 10,000 clones, about three quarters seen only once; the top ten take roughly 14%. Study outcomes and limitations: Not all patients were TCR sequenced, owing to tissue quantity.

The TCR comes from a human donor with non-small cell lung cancer. The chain combines TRBV19 with TRBJ1-1; D gene ambiguous. What was sequenced was lung tumor tissue. The CDR3 is CASSPGRSTEAFF. The CDR3 region has the DNA TGTGCCAGTAGTCCCGGACGGTCCACTGAAGCTTTCTTT.